The 4 T cell receptor beta chains reported below all come from one sample, sequenced in a study of T cell repertoires in cytomegalovirus infection. In TCRdb, the reads were re-called with MiXCR into one record per CDR3 protein. The sample holds nearly 650,000 distinct CDR3 sequences, less than 25% seen once. The sample taken for sequencing was CD8+ T cells from PBMCs. The receptors stem from a human donor in good health (CMV status not recorded). Some clones in this sample may be carry-over from other donors' samples.

The chain couples TRBV6-2 or TRBV6-3 to TRBJ1-2; the match to TRBD1 covers 10 bases. CDR3 length equals 14 residues. V gave up 5 bases and J gave up 4 bases; unmatched junction bases: 4. CDR1 MNHEY and CDR2 SVGEGT come from the germline V gene. DNA for the CDR3: TGTGCCAGCAGTATCCGGGACAGGGGCTATGGCTACACCTTC. Protein sequence: CASSIRDRGYGYTF.

This clonotype has a count of ten or more. This rearrangement joins TRBV7-9 to TRBJ2-5; 10 nucleotides match TRBD1. V shed 5 bases and J 1 base; nucleotides not matched to a gene: 4. From germline, CDR1 is SEHNR and CDR2 FQNEAQ (reference sequence). This CDR3 has 15 amino acids. CDR3: CASSPRTGGQETQYF. CDR3 coding DNA: TGTGCCAGCAGCCCTCGGACAGGGGGCCAAGAGACCCAGTACTTC.

This clonotype was seen ten or more times. The V and J genes are TRBV7-8 and TRBJ1-1, with TRBD1 identical over 7 bases. V lost 5 bases, J lost 5 bases, and 8 bases stayed unmatched. Germline loops: CDR1 SGHVS, CDR2 FQNEAQ. The CDR3 contains 14 residues. The chain's CDR3 is CASSTGEGRTEAFF. In nucleotides, the CDR3 is TGTGCCAGCAGCACAGGGGAGGGGAGGACTGAAGCTTTCTTT.

Worth noting for this clonotype: A junction end diverges from the germline sequence, so it may reflect a read error. V usage is TRBV7-6 and J usage is TRBJ2-5, with 10 bases that match TRBD2. The CDR3 has 13 residues. CDR1 is SGHVS and CDR2 is FNYEAQ in the germline V gene. The CDR3 nucleotides are TGTGCCAGCAGCCTAGCGGGGGAAGAGACCCAGAACTTC. As protein: CASSLAGEETQNF.